One and the same sample provided the 10 T cell receptor beta chains below, sequenced in a study of prognosis after radiotherapy for stage I lung cancer. Two rounds of multiplex PCR amplified TCR beta CDR3 from genomic DNA. First-round PCR employed TRBV- and TRBJ-specific primers for each gene. TCRdb re-called the multiplex PCR reads with MiXCR, one entry per CDR3 protein. The sample has about 59,000 distinct CDR3 sequences; less than 30% are singletons. The sequences come from PBMCs, collected before or after stereotactic body radiation therapy (not recorded which). These receptors all come from a donor older than 45 with non-small cell lung cancer.

The V call is TRBV6-1, the J call TRBJ1-2; no clear D. Trimming left V 2 bases short and J 4 bases short, with 11 bases between. The length of the CDR3 is 14 residues. Germline V gene sequence: CDR1 MNHNS, CDR2 SASEGT. CDR3 sequence: CASSETLPLYGYTF. The CDR3 DNA reads TGTGCCAGCAGTGAAACGTTACCGCTCTATGGCTACACCTTC.

This clonotype was recorded many times. The genes are TRBV4-3 and TRBJ1-2; perhaps TRBD1 as D (5 bases). Germline loops: CDR1 LGHNA, CDR2 YSLEER. The V and J ends lost 4 bases and 9 bases respectively, with 15 bases between them. The CDR3 is 13 residues long. The CDR3 bases are TGCGCCAGCAGCCCCCGAGGGGAGAGTAGCTACACCTTC. Amino acid sequence: CASSPRGESSYTF.

This rearrangement joins TRBV20-1 to TRBJ2-3, with TRBD2 matching over 8 bases. V was clipped by 5 bases and J by 4 bases; unmatched bases: 8. This CDR3 has 14 amino acids. In germline, CDR1 is DFQATT, CDR2 SNEGSKA (reference sequence). The CDR3 sequence is CSAGSSGRSDTQYF. The CDR3 nucleotides are TGCAGTGCTGGGTCTAGCGGGCGCTCAGATACGCAGTATTTT.

Points on this clonotype: A much larger clone differs by one base, so this may be a read error. The chain links TRBV7-3 to TRBJ2-3; D call uncertain. This CDR3 spans 13 amino acids. Trimming removed 3 bases at V and 7 bases at J, with 11 bases between. Germline CDR1 and CDR2: SGHTA and FQGTGA. The CDR3 DNA reads TGTGCCAGCAGCTTTAAGGGTTCCTATACGCAGTATTTT. This sequence encodes CASSFKGSYTQYF.

This clonotype has a count of ten or more. V usage is TRBV6-1 and J usage is TRBJ1-2; maybe TRBD1 (6 bases). Per the germline V gene, CDR1 is MNHNS and CDR2 is SASEGT. Trimming pared 5 bases from V and 0 bases from J, leaving 19 bases between. The CDR3 contains 17 residues. The CDR3 region has the DNA TGTGCCAGCAGTTACCCGGACAGCCGACCCCCTAACTATGGCTACACCTTC. It yields the protein CASSYPDSRPPNYGYTF.

This clonotype was recorded at least ten times. V is TRBV3-1 and J is TRBJ2-5; 11 bases are shared with TRBD2. Germline loops: CDR1 LGHDT, CDR2 YNNKEL (reference sequence). The CDR3 runs 15 residues. J gave up 4 bases and V 1 base, and 2 bases lay outside the gene matches. CDR3 nucleotide sequence: TGTGCCAGCAGCCAAGGAACTAGCGGGGGAGAGACCCAGTACTTC. It translates to CASSQGTSGGETQYF.

At least ten counts were recorded for this clonotype. The rearrangement joins TRBV7-2 to TRBJ2-3; 8 positions agree with TRBD2. This CDR3 has 16 amino acids. The V gene end was trimmed by 4 bases and the J gene end by 4 bases; junction bases not matched to a gene: 10. CDR1 is SGHTA and CDR2 is FQGNSA in the germline V gene. The CDR3 DNA follows: TGTGCCAGCAGCTCCCCCTCGGTAGCGGGGTCAGATACGCAGTATTTT. It translates to CASSSPSVAGSDTQYF.

As to this clonotype: One base separates it from a far larger clone, so it is likely a read error. The gene calls are TRBV6-4 and TRBJ2-7, with 8 positions matching TRBD2. The CDR3 length is 17 residues. Looked up from germline, CDR1 is MRHNA and CDR2 is SNTAGT. CDR3 loop: CASSYSSRGGPDYEKYF. CDR3 sequence (DNA): TGTGCCAGCAGTTACTCGAGTCGCGGGGGGCCCGACTACGAGAAGTACTTC.

There are many counts of this clonotype. The gene calls are TRBV4-2 and TRBJ2-5; D is unclear. Trimming shortened V by 1 base and J by 3 bases, and 9 bases separated the two germline ends. Germline CDR1 LGHNA, CDR2 YNFKEQ. The CDR3 runs to 14 residues. DNA for the CDR3: TGTGCCAGCAGCCAAGTTATTGGTGAAGAGACCCAGTACTTC. The encoded protein is CASSQVIGEETQYF.

This clonotype showed up many times. The rearrangement uses TRBV19 and TRBJ1-2; possibly TRBD1 for D (6 bases). CDR3 length equals 13 residues. Germline lookup yields CDR1 LNHDA and CDR2 SQIVND (reference sequence). V lost 5 bases to trimming and J lost 8 bases, with 15 bases between them. CDR3 loop: CASSPGEQRGYTF. The CDR3, as DNA: TGTGCCAGTAGTCCAGGGGAACAACGGGGCTACACCTTC.